What follows is one T cell receptor beta chain and its context. Its recognized antigen is unknown. Per-base qualities were not stored, and no clone one base away is much larger. The sample comes from a study of blood T cell repertoires in COVID-19 (dated by TCRdb to 2018 to 2021). Study-wide context: Collaborator samples came from the United States, Italy and Spain and covered acute and convalescent phases of COVID-19. Where available, HLA class I and class II types were obtained from metadata supplied by the sample provider rather than from assay-based typing. The sample metadata nearly always contained a de-identified subject ID, COVID-19 status, age in years and sex. The repertoires were released in a freely available public database intended as a resource for research on the immune response to SARS-CoV-2. The dataset comprised deeply sampled blood TCRbeta repertoires from subjects exposed to, actively infected with, or recovered from COVID-19. Samples came from the ongoing ImmuneRACE study (first 160 participants) plus 1,254 subjects from 6 global collaborators. The material from the prospective study consisted of cDNA or gDNA derived from T cells, B-cell-depleted T cells, or PBMCs.

Via the germline V gene (reference sequence), CDR1 is MNHEY and CDR2 SMNVEV. The CDR3 sequence holds 14 residues, the cysteine and phenylalanine included. The entry retains the CDR3 DNA only, 42 bases that are in frame from base 1. V sheds 3 bases and J sheds 1 base, leaving 8 bases between their ends. Broader findings and caveats from the paper: The amount of clinical and demographic metadata varied by source and participant and was provided uncurated.

Whole blood was collected in K2EDTA tubes by collaborating institutions according to the institutions' own protocols. For TCRbeta analysis, collaborators shipped samples in one of three forms: frozen whole blood, isolated PBMCs, or DNA extracted from either of those sample types. TCRbeta CDR3 regions were amplified from genomic DNA by means of the immunoSEQ Assay, a bias-controlled multiplex PCR. The authors' pipeline ran thus. The number of nucleated cells in each sample was estimated by amplification of reference gene primers within the assay. To quantify the absolute abundance of each unique TCRbeta CDR3 rearrangement, sequence reads were collapsed and filtered. For each sample, productive Simpson clonality was calculated by taking the square root of Simpson's diversity index across productive rearrangements. TCRdb mirrors the immuneACCESS table, restricted to in-frame sequences. Some clones are absent from its copies; in checked studies, under half trace to an unresolved V gene, and the reason for the others is unknown. V, J and clone size are taken as reported in that table, and D and trimming were inferred from the DNA itself. The sample table holds around 620,000 clones, of which about 87% were seen once. Roughly 0.25% of the sample lies in the top ten.

Sequencing was carried out using peripheral blood. The origin of this receptor is a woman younger than 35 with acute or convalescent COVID-19. The chain is assembled from TRBV27 and TRBJ2-3; the D gene is perhaps TRBD2, from 6 matching bases. The CDR3 reads as follows: CASSFWGGTDTQYF. In nucleotide form, the sequence is TGTGCCAGCAGTTTTTGGGGGGGCACAGATACGCAGTATTTT.